Each of the 11 T cell receptor beta chains below was sequenced from the same sample in a study of radiation and T cells in renal cell carcinoma. Treatment noted: 15 Gy SBRT to primary tumor, nephrectomy 4 weeks later. Repertoires were generated with immunoSEQ multiplex PCR, while TCRdb's copy carries only in-frame clones and drops some. Here the sample spans over 15,000 clones, roughly 54% being singletons. The specimen comprised tumor tissue, sampled from a patient whose treatment included radiotherapy and nephrectomy. The receptors were sampled from a man aged 50 to 59 with renal cell carcinoma.

The chain links TRBV29-1 to TRBJ1-2, with TRBD1 matching 9 bases. V lost 7 bases to trimming and J lost 8 bases; unmatched junction nucleotides: 11. The CDR3 is made up of 13 amino acids. Germline-derived CDR1 and CDR2 are SQVTM and ANQGSEA. CDR3 sequence: CSAVYRDRDGYTF. The CDR3, as DNA: TGCAGCGCTGTCTACCGGGACAGGGACGGCTACACCTTC.

V and J are TRBV28 and TRBJ2-7, with TRBD1 as a possible D gene (6 bases). Germline-derived CDR1 and CDR2 are MDHEN and SYDVKM. The CDR3 consists of 11 residues. Trimming removed 6 bases from V and 4 bases from J, with 7 bases in between. The CDR3 bases are TGTGCCAGCAGAAGGGGGTACGAGCAGTACTTC. Translating it yields CASRRGYEQYF.

This chain joins TRBV7-2 and TRBJ1-5; D not resolved. The CDR3 is 15 residues long. The germline CDR1 and CDR2 sequences are SGHTA and FQGNSA. V shed 1 base and J shed 5 bases, with 12 bases lying between them. The CDR3 nucleotides are TGTGCCAGCAGCTTAGGGTTAGGGTCAGATCAGCCCCAGCATTTT. Translation: CASSLGLGSDQPQHF.

The chain recombines TRBV4-3 with TRBJ2-1; no clear D gene. V shed 6 bases and J shed 10 bases, with 13 bases lying between them. There are 12 residues in the CDR3. Germline V gene data show CDR1 as LGHNA and CDR2 as YSLEER. CDR3 protein: CASSKDRREQFF. DNA of the CDR3: TGCGCCAGCAGTAAAGACCGCCGCGAGCAGTTCTTC.

This clone was observed a handful of times. The V gene is TRBV5-1, the J gene TRBJ2-1; TRBD2 matches at 9 bases. The CDR3 extends over 15 amino acids. Germline loops: CDR1 SGHRS, CDR2 YFSETQ. Germline trimming cut 0 bases from V and 3 bases from J; bases unmatched to any gene: 1. CDR3: CASSLVAGDYNEQFF. The CDR3 DNA follows: TGCGCCAGCAGCTTGGTAGCGGGGGACTACAATGAGCAGTTCTTC.

CDR3 nucleotide sequence: TGCGCCAGCAGGGGCGCGGGGGGCATTTACAATGAGCAGTTCTTC. This sequence encodes CASRGAGGIYNEQFF. The gene calls are TRBV5-1 and TRBJ2-1; 8 bases fit TRBD2. Unmatched junction bases numbered 8, after V lost 5 bases and J lost 4 bases. Germline V gene data show CDR1 as SGHRS and CDR2 as YFSETQ. The CDR3 is 15 amino acids. The complete variable domain, with remaining parts taken from reference TRBV5-1 and TRBJ2-1, reads KAGVTQTPRYLIKTRGQQVTLSCSPISGHRSVSWYQQTPGQGLQFLFEYFSETQRNKGNFPGRFSGRQFSNSRSEMNVSTLELGDSALYLCASRGAGGIYNEQFFGPGTRLTVL.

This sequence joins TRBV19 and TRBJ2-1; 8 bases are shared with TRBD2. The V and J ends lost 5 bases and 7 bases, in that order; junction bases with no gene match: 10. CDR3 length equals 15 residues. In germline, CDR1 is LNHDA, CDR2 SQIVND (reference sequence). Written as DNA, the CDR3 is TGTGCCAGTAGTCCCTCCGGACTAGCCTCGAATGAGCAGTTCTTC. Amino acid sequence: CASSPSGLASNEQFF.

This clone was found once. The chain couples TRBV5-1 to TRBJ2-3, with 10 bases matching TRBD2. The CDR3 spans 17 residues. The V gene's germline CDR1 is SGHRS and CDR2 YFSETQ. After removal of 1 base from V and 3 bases from J, the junction contained 8 bases not matched to a gene. This CDR3 is CASSLLEASGGTDTQYF. The CDR3 coding sequence is TGCGCCAGCAGCTTGTTGGAAGCTAGCGGGGGAACAGATACGCAGTATTTT.

This chain uses TRBV5-1 with TRBJ1-1, with 7 positions matching TRBD1. Germline-derived CDR1 and CDR2 are SGHRS and YFSETQ. This CDR3 is 15 amino acids long. Trimming cost V 4 bases and J 0 bases; bases outside gene matches: 6. In DNA, the CDR3 is TGCGCCAGCAGCCTTAAGACAGGGTTGAACACTGAAGCTTTCTTT. It specifies CASSLKTGLNTEAFF.

This clone has just a few counts. The chain's CDR3 is CASTRAPREKLFF. Written as DNA, the CDR3 is TGTGCCAGCACGAGGGCCCCCAGAGAAAAACTGTTTTTT. The chain employs TRBV6-1 and TRBJ1-4; D not certain. The CDR3 runs 13 residues. Germline lookup yields CDR1 MNHNS and CDR2 SASEGT. V lost 7 bases and J 8 bases, leaving 14 bases between the germline ends.

The gene calls are TRBV5-6 and TRBJ2-2; D perhaps matches TRBD2 (5 bases). CDR3 size: 14 residues. The V and J ends lost 1 base and 4 bases respectively, with 8 bases between them. Germline V gene sequence: CDR1 SGHDT, CDR2 YYEEEE. For the CDR3, the DNA is TGTGCCAGCAGCTTGTTCGCGGGCACCGGGGAGCTGTTTTTT. It is translated as CASSLFAGTGELFF. Complete variable domain (other parts from reference TRBV5-6 and TRBJ2-2): DAGVTQSPTHLIKTRGQQVTLRCSPKSGHDTVSWYQQALGQGPQFIFQYYEEEERQRGNFPDRFSGHQFPNYSSELNVNALLLGDSALYLCASSLFAGTGELFFGEGSRLTVL.